This T cell receptor (beta chain) was sequenced for a study of beta chain features in type 1 diabetes. Study at large: Patients shared similar age, gender and cell yields with healthy donors. Overall study results and limits: Type 1 diabetes patients had moderately but significantly shorter TCRB CDR3s in all four CD4+ subsets.

Germline V gene lookup returns CDR1 LNHNV and CDR2 YYDKDF (reference sequence). Trimming stripped 1 base from V and 3 bases from J, with 6 bases between. The CDR3 loop spans 13 amino acids. Comments on this clone: The antigen remains undetermined.

Reverse transcribing all isolated RNA meant expressed TCRB transcripts were sequenced. The method was immunoSEQ multiplex PCR; TCRdb's version includes in-frame clones alone and lacks a portion of them. Here the sample spans hundreds of thousands of clones, over 12% being singletons. Averaging around 110 mL, one heparinised blood draw came from each individual donor. Using CD45RO/CCR7/CD25/CD127/CD95/CD27, CD4+ naive, central memory, regulatory and stem cell-like memory cells were sorted. V usage is TRBV15 and J usage is TRBJ2-5; no reliable D call. Material for sequencing was naive CD4+ T cells from blood. This receptor was taken from a man between 18 and 29 years old with type 1 diabetes. Here the CDR3 reads CATSRVVEETQYF. CDR3 bases: TGTGCCACCAGCAGAGTGGTGGAAGAGACCCAGTACTTC.